The 18 T cell receptor beta chains given below trace back to one sample, sequenced in a study of identical twins. TCRdb called the 5' RACE reads again in MiXCR, with one record for every CDR3 protein. Among 300,000 to 400,000 distinct CDR3 sequences listed, around an eighth were seen once. These data also formed part of another study, on yellow fever vaccine responses in identical twins.

Sample: CD8+ T cells sorted from blood. All receptors come from a woman between 18 and 29 years old in good health.

The sample holds many counts of this clonotype. The chain is built from TRBV20-1 and TRBJ2-1; no clear D gene. The CDR3 consists of 12 residues. V lost 3 bases and J 10 bases, leaving 13 bases between the germline ends. Germline CDR1 DFQATT, CDR2 SNEGSKA (reference sequence). CDR3 nucleotides: TGCAGTGCTAGGGGTCCCGAAATGGAGCAGTTCTTC. This encodes CSARGPEMEQFF.

V is TRBV15 and J is TRBJ2-7, with TRBD2 matching over 8 bases. Looked up from germline, CDR1 is LNHNV and CDR2 is YYDKDF (reference sequence). The CDR3 runs to 15 residues. Germline trimming cut 3 bases from V and 3 bases from J; bases unmatched to any gene: 7. DNA of the CDR3: TGTGCCACCAGCAGTACTAGCGGAAAAAACTACGAGCAGTACTTC. It is translated as CATSSTSGKNYEQYF.

This clonotype was seen a handful of times. V and J are TRBV10-3 and TRBJ2-1; 13 positions match TRBD2. Losses at the gene ends were 4 bases for V and 9 bases for J; bases not matched to a gene: 12. The CDR3 length is 17 residues. Germline assignment: CDR1 ENHRY and CDR2 SYGVKD. The DNA for the CDR3 is TGTGCCATCAGTGCAGGGTCAGGACTAGCGGGAGTTGTTGAGCAGTTCTTC. Protein sequence: CAISAGSGLAGVVEQFF.

This clonotype appeared a few times. V and J are TRBV9 and TRBJ2-1; 9 bases match TRBD2. V gave up 4 bases and J gave up 2 bases; unmatched junction bases: 4. This CDR3 spans 15 amino acids. Germline V gives CDR1 SGDLS, CDR2 YYNGEE. CDR3 in amino acids: CASSPGTSPYNEQFF. The CDR3 DNA is TGTGCCAGCAGCCCAGGGACTAGCCCCTACAATGAGCAGTTCTTC.

This clonotype has at least ten counts. This chain joins TRBV7-2 and TRBJ2-3; 9 bases line up with TRBD1. J gave up 5 bases and V 5 bases, and 11 bases lay outside the gene matches. Germline assignment: CDR1 SGHTA and CDR2 FQGNSA. This CDR3 has 16 residues. The CDR3 DNA sequence: TGTGCCAGCAGCGTCACGCCGGGACAGGGATTAGATACGCAGTATTTT. It translates to CASSVTPGQGLDTQYF.

This clonotype was seen only a few times. This sequence joins TRBV5-1 and TRBJ2-1; no clear D. Germline CDR1 is SGHRS and CDR2 is YFSETQ. Deletions cut 1 base from V and 3 bases from J, with 5 bases between. This CDR3 is built from 13 residues. The CDR3 sequence: CASSLWDYNEQFF. CDR3 coding DNA: TGCGCCAGCAGCTTGTGGGACTACAATGAGCAGTTCTTC.

This clonotype was counted many times. The rearrangement links TRBV4-2 to TRBJ2-1; a possible D gene is TRBD2 (6 bases). The CDR3 extends over 16 amino acids. Trimming took off 0 bases at V and 4 bases at J, with 13 bases between the two ends. CDR1 LGHNA and CDR2 YNFKEQ come from the germline V gene. This CDR3 is CASSQEGASGYNEQFF. The CDR3 DNA follows: TGTGCCAGCAGCCAAGAAGGAGCAAGCGGGTACAATGAGCAGTTCTTC.

The rearrangement joins TRBV28 to TRBJ2-1, with 7 bases lining up with TRBD2. The CDR3 covers 13 residues. Germline-derived CDR1 and CDR2 are MDHEN and SYDVKM. V lost 4 bases, J lost 9 bases, and 6 bases stayed unmatched. The CDR3 nucleotides are TGTGCCAGCAGTTGGAGTAGCGGGTTTGAGCAGTTCTTC. It is translated as CASSWSSGFEQFF.

This clonotype was counted many times. V is TRBV4-1 and J is TRBJ2-5; D ambiguous. Trimming shortened V by 1 base and J by 0 bases, and 6 bases separated the two germline ends. The CDR3 totals 14 residues. Germline CDR1 is MGHRA and CDR2 is YSYEKL. DNA of the CDR3: TGCGCCAGCAGCCAAGCGGGTAACCAAGAGACCCAGTACTTC. Amino acid sequence: CASSQAGNQETQYF.

This clonotype has ten or more counts. The V call is TRBV5-1, the J call TRBJ2-1; D ambiguous. CDR3 size: 17 residues. Trimming cost V 4 bases and J 3 bases, with 20 bases left between them. Germline V lookup: CDR1 SGHRS, CDR2 YFSETQ. CDR3 DNA sequence: TGCGCCAGCAGCCGACCCCGATCCCAGCCGGGCTACAATGAGCAGTTCTTC. It translates to CASSRPRSQPGYNEQFF.

This clonotype came up a few times. The V call is TRBV29-1, the J call TRBJ2-7; 8 bases fit TRBD2. Germline V CDR1 and CDR2: SQVTM, ANQGSEA. J gave up 6 bases and V 6 bases, and 10 bases lay outside the gene matches. The CDR3 contains 13 residues. CDR3 protein: CSVGLALYSEQYF. CDR3 sequence (DNA): TGCAGCGTAGGACTAGCTCTATATAGCGAGCAGTACTTC.

The sample holds a few counts of this clonotype. The chain recombines TRBV3-1 with TRBJ2-5; TRBD2 matches at 9 bases. The J segment lost 0 bases and the V segment lost 4 bases, leaving 3 bases of the junction unmatched. Germline values: CDR1 LGHDT, CDR2 YNNKEL (reference sequence). This CDR3 spans 15 amino acids. As DNA, the CDR3 is TGTGCCAGCAGCCGAGGGACTAGCAACCAAGAGACCCAGTACTTC. It yields the protein CASSRGTSNQETQYF.

This chain joins TRBV5-5 and TRBJ2-5, with TRBD1 as a possible D gene (6 bases). From germline, CDR1 is SGHKS and CDR2 YYEKEE (reference sequence). This CDR3 region has 15 residues. V lost 0 bases and J lost 0, with 9 bases in between. CDR3 nucleotide sequence: TGTGCCAGCAGCTTGGATGGACAGCACCAAGAGACCCAGTACTTC. Its translation: CASSLDGQHQETQYF.

The DNA of the CDR3 is TGTGCCAGCAGTCCAATATGGGACGAGCAGTACTTC. This encodes CASSPIWDEQYF. The chain has TRBV12-3 or TRBV12-4 and TRBJ2-7; D remains unclear. There are 12 residues in the CDR3. V was clipped by 5 bases and J by 5 bases, with 10 bases between them.

A few counts support this clonotype. The chain combines TRBV11-2 with TRBJ1-6, with D possibly matching TRBD1 (6 bases). V was clipped by 5 bases and J by 10 bases, with 18 bases between them. The CDR3 runs 15 residues. Germline loops: CDR1 SGHAT, CDR2 FQNNGV. The CDR3 DNA is TGTGCCAGCAGCCCACGGACAGCGATTCAGTCACCCCTCCACTTT. Translation gives CASSPRTAIQSPLHF.

The chain links TRBV5-6 to TRBJ1-2, with 10 bases that match TRBD1. J was trimmed by 3 bases and V by 2 bases; bases with no gene match: 10. Per germline, CDR1 SGHDT and CDR2 YYEEEE. This CDR3 is built from 17 residues. The DNA for the CDR3 is TGTGCCAGCAGCTTAGCGGGACAGGGGCTTTCCTACTATGGCTACACCTTC. This sequence encodes CASSLAGQGLSYYGYTF.

At least ten counts were recorded for this clonotype. The chain carries TRBV28 and TRBJ1-1, with 7 bases lining up with TRBD1. The germline V gene has CDR1 MDHEN and CDR2 SYDVKM. The CDR3 totals 14 residues. The trim removed 5 bases at V and 1 base at J, leaving 4 bases unmatched. CDR3 sequence: CASSMGQTNTEAFF. As DNA, the CDR3 is TGTGCCAGCAGTATGGGACAGACGAACACTGAAGCTTTCTTT.

This clonotype was seen only a few times. The chain couples TRBV6-4 to TRBJ2-1, with 7 bases matching TRBD2. This CDR3 comprises 16 residues. Germline CDR1 MRHNA, CDR2 SNTAGT. Unmatched junction bases numbered 3, after V lost 0 bases and J lost 1 base. The CDR3 here is CASSDSPSGSYNEQFF. The CDR3 DNA is TGTGCCAGCAGTGACTCCCCTAGCGGTTCCTACAATGAGCAGTTCTTC.